The 18 T cell receptor beta chains given below trace back to one sample, sequenced in a study of T cell repertoires in cytomegalovirus infection. Each CDR3 protein gets one entry after TCRdb re-called the reads with MiXCR. This sample has about 830,000 distinct CDR3 sequences; approximately 32% occur once, and the top ten carry around 12%. Their cognate antigens are unknown. The sequencing used cultured CD8+ T cells from PBMCs, collected from culture after CMV antigen stimulation. The origin of the receptors is a human donor in good health (CMV status not recorded). Some clones in this sample may be carry-over from other donors' samples.

This clonotype appeared a few times. This chain joins TRBV12-3 or TRBV12-4 and TRBJ1-2; D possibly corresponds to TRBD1 (6 bases). This CDR3 contains 11 residues. Trimming left V 8 bases short and J 2 bases short, with 6 bases between. This CDR3 is CASGQNYGYTF. DNA for the CDR3: TGTGCCAGCGGACAGAACTATGGCTACACCTTC.

The rearrangement uses TRBV28 and TRBJ2-6; 7 nucleotides match TRBD1. Germline CDR1 MDHEN, CDR2 SYDVKM. Trimming at V came to 4 bases and at J to 0 bases, leaving 12 bases not matched to a gene. The CDR3 has 19 residues. The CDR3 DNA reads TGTGCCAGCAGTTCCACCGGGACAGACACATTCTCTGGGGCCAACGTCCTGACTTTC. It translates to CASSSTGTDTFSGANVLTF.

The chain links TRBV10-3 to TRBJ1-2; D may be TRBD1 (5 bases). CDR1 is ENHRY and CDR2 is SYGVKD in the germline V gene. This CDR3 comprises 16 residues. V lost 2 bases and J 6 bases, leaving 19 bases between the germline ends. The CDR3 DNA reads as TGTGCCATCAGTGAGAGGCCTGGTGACAGTCAGGATGGCTACACCTTC. Its translation is CAISERPGDSQDGYTF.

This clonotype was observed a handful of times. V gene TRBV7-9 combines with J gene TRBJ1-1; 9 bases fit TRBD1. This CDR3 spans 15 amino acids. Germline values: CDR1 SEHNR, CDR2 FQNEAQ (reference sequence). V was clipped by 5 bases and J by 0 bases; unmatched bases: 4. CDR3 protein: CASSAYRGLNTEAFF. The DNA for the CDR3 is TGTGCCAGCAGCGCATACAGGGGGCTGAACACTGAAGCTTTCTTT.

The chain uses TRBV15 and TRBJ2-7; D unclear. This CDR3 is 13 amino acids long. V was clipped by 1 base and J by 1 base, with 5 bases between them. CDR1 LNHNV and CDR2 YYDKDF come from the germline V gene (reference sequence). CDR3 amino acids: CATSRVVSYEQYF. CDR3 coding DNA: TGTGCCACCAGCAGAGTAGTTTCCTACGAGCAGTACTTC.

This clonotype has only a few counts. The rearrangement joins TRBV18 to TRBJ2-2; maybe TRBD2 (5 bases). Germline V gives CDR1 KGHSH, CDR2 LQKENI. The CDR3 consists of 19 residues. V lost 0 bases to trimming and J lost 2 bases, with 19 bases between them. Written as DNA, the CDR3 is TGTGCCAGCTCACCACCTCCCTGGACTTCCTACCTCAACACCGGGGAGCTGTTTTTT. This encodes CASSPPPWTSYLNTGELFF.

The CDR3 spells CSARSASSYNEQFF. CDR3 sequence (DNA): TGCAGTGCTAGGTCAGCGAGCTCCTACAATGAGCAGTTCTTC. J is TRBJ2-1 and V is TRBV20-1; D unclear. V lost 3 bases to trimming and J lost 0 bases, with 9 bases between them. Germline V gives CDR1 DFQATT, CDR2 SNEGSKA (reference sequence). This CDR3 contains 14 residues.

This clonotype turned up a few times. The genes are TRBV7-3 and TRBJ1-2; D might be TRBD1 (5 bases). V was clipped by 10 bases and J by 2 bases, with 17 bases between them. The CDR3 has 14 amino acids. CDR1 is SGHTA, CDR2 FQGTGA, per germline. The CDR3 DNA reads TGTGCCACCTCAGGCGACAGAGAAAACTATGGCTACACCTTC. Amino acids: CATSGDRENYGYTF.

This clonotype was observed a few times. This chain connects TRBV29-1 to TRBJ2-1; D unclear. V lost 0 bases, J lost 4 bases, and 7 bases lay in between. Germline-derived CDR1 and CDR2 are SQVTM and ANQGSEA. This CDR3 is built from 13 residues. The CDR3 DNA sequence: TGCAGCGTTGAAGAGAGAGATTACAATGAGCAGTTCTTC. Its protein is CSVEERDYNEQFF.

The chain couples TRBV9 to TRBJ2-1, with D possibly being TRBD1 or TRBD2 (6 bases each). Per the germline V gene, CDR1 is SGDLS and CDR2 is YYNGEE. The CDR3 is 15 residues long. Trimming took 0 bases from V and 3 from J, leaving 10 bases between them. CDR3 in DNA: TGTGCCAGCAGCGTAGAGGGGGGTTTCTACAATGAGCAGTTCTTC. It specifies CASSVEGGFYNEQFF.

With respect to this clonotype: At one end, the junction sequence differs from germline, possibly due to a read error. V usage is TRBV2 and J usage is TRBJ2-3; possibly TRBD2 for D (5 bases). This CDR3 has 16 amino acids. The germline gives CDR1 SNHLY, CDR2 FYNNEI. The CDR3 DNA reads as TGTACCAGCAGTTATTTGGGTCTAGAGGGAACAGATACGCAGTATTTT. It codes for CTSSYLGLEGTDTQYF.

Notes on this clonotype: One junction end disagrees with the germline gene, perhaps due to a read error. This rearrangement joins TRBV5-6 to TRBJ2-3; D possibly matches TRBD1 or TRBD2 (5 bases each). CDR1 is SGHDT and CDR2 is YYEEEE in the germline V gene. CDR3 length equals 15 residues. The CDR3, as DNA: TGTGCCAACAGCTTAGAGGGGTCAATATCAGATACGCAGTATTTT. Its translation is CANSLEGSISDTQYF.

The chain couples TRBV7-2 to TRBJ1-2, with D unresolved. CDR1 SGHTA and CDR2 FQGNSA come from the germline V gene. V was cut by 1 base and J by 3 bases, with 6 bases left in between. CDR3 length: 13 residues. The CDR3 region has the DNA TGTGCCAGCAGCTTAGAGGGCCACTATGGCTACACCTTC. Its protein product is CASSLEGHYGYTF. Full variable domain (remainder filled in from reference TRBV7-2 and TRBJ1-2): GAGVSQSPSNKVTEKGKDVELRCDPISGHTALYWYRQSLGQGLEFLIYFQGNSAPDKSGLPSDRFSAERTGGSVSTLTIQRTQQEDSAVYLCASSLEGHYGYTFGSGTRLTVV.

V gene TRBV7-9 combines with J gene TRBJ1-1, with 7 nucleotides matching TRBD1. The CDR3 loop spans 14 amino acids. Unmatched junction bases numbered 5, after V lost 4 bases and J lost 3 bases. Germline CDR1 SEHNR, CDR2 FQNEAQ (reference sequence). CDR3 in amino acids: CASSYGQADTEAFF. CDR3 bases: TGTGCCAGCAGCTATGGACAGGCGGACACTGAAGCTTTCTTT.

The J gene is TRBJ2-2, the V gene TRBV5-1; D uncertain. Germline CDR1 is SGHRS and CDR2 is YFSETQ. Between the trimmed V and J ends, which lost 4 bases and 3 bases, there was a span of 16 bases. This CDR3 region has 16 residues. DNA for the CDR3: TGCGCCAGCAGCCCGCCGGAAAGCCATTACACCGGGGAGCTGTTTTTT. It encodes CASSPPESHYTGELFF.

There are many counts of this clonotype. The chain joins TRBV2 to TRBJ1-1; D is undetermined. V was pared by 4 bases and J by 6 bases, with 9 bases between. CDR1 is SNHLY, CDR2 FYNNEI, per germline. The CDR3 extends over 12 amino acids. CDR3 sequence reads: CASSGSSPEAFF. The CDR3 nucleotides read TGTGCCAGCAGTGGTAGTAGCCCTGAAGCTTTCTTT.

This chain joins TRBV12-3 or TRBV12-4 and TRBJ1-6; perhaps TRBD1 as D (6 bases). V lost 6 bases and J lost 13, with 13 bases in between. The CDR3 is 12 residues long. Here the CDR3 DNA reads TGTGCCAGCAGCCCCGGAAGGGGGCCCCTCCACTTT. Residues: CASSPGRGPLHF.

The J gene is TRBJ1-6, the V gene TRBV19, with 7 bases that match TRBD1. V lost 6 bases and J lost 3; bases outside the gene matches: 11. There are 17 residues in the CDR3. The germline CDR1 and CDR2 sequences are LNHDA and SQIVND (reference sequence). Written as DNA, the CDR3 is TGTGCCAGTAGCTCGAACTTACAGGGGTTCTATAATTCACCCCTCCACTTT. It codes for CASSSNLQGFYNSPLHF.